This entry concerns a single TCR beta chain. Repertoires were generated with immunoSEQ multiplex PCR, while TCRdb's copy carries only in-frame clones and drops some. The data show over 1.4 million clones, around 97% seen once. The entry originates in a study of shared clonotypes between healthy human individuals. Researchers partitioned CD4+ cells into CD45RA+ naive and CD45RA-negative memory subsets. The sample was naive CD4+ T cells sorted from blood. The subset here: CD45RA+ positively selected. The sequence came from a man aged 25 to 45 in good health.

CDR3: CATSRDRVSVTGELFF. In DNA, the CDR3 is TGTGCCACCAGCAGGGACAGGGTTTCGGTCACCGGGGAGCTGTTTTTT. V usage is TRBV15 and J usage is TRBJ2-2; 8 bases align to TRBD1. This CDR3 is 16 amino acids long. V lost 3 bases, J lost 4 bases, and 7 bases stayed unmatched. From germline, CDR1 is LNHNV and CDR2 YYDKDF (reference sequence).